A selection of T cell receptor beta chains follows, all from one sample in a study of shared clonotypes between healthy human individuals. Clones were sequenced by immunoSEQ multiplex PCR, and TCRdb holds only the in-frame ones, with some missing. The sample carries approximately 650,000 clones, nearly 97% recorded once. The sequencing sample was made of naive CD8+ T cells sorted from blood. The source is a woman aged 25 to 39 in good health. CDR3s leave out the opening cysteine and the closing phenylalanine or tryptophan. D genes are given only for firm matches. Clone size is stated in some rows and not others, as once, few, many or a class when expanded.

once TRBV19 - ASTDNPLNYGYT
once TRBV11-1 TRBD1 ASSLMDRGMDTQY
- TRBV30 TRBD2 AWGTSGSHEQY
- TRBV9 - ASSPGSREETQY
- TRBV13 - ASSPPERSNEQY
- TRBV7-2 TRBD2 ASSNRYGAGGNNEQF
- TRBV27 - ASGADSLNTEAF
- TRBV27 - ASSPGSGTYEQY
- TRBV5-6 - ASSLGGNIQY
- TRBV6-6 - ASTYAVWDEQF
- TRBV7-9 - ASSSGSNRGELF
- TRBV7-9 TRBD1 ASSVTPGQGWNTIY
- TRBV13 TRBD2 ASSDLGTSGATNEQF
- TRBV13 - ASSLTAGSSQETQY
- TRBV6-6 TRBD1 ASSLTGAQGGAF
- TRBV27 - ASTPRWTAETSYGYT
- TRBV7-6 - ASSLPGHIQMNTGELF
- TRBV28 TRBD2 ASRRGGEQY
- TRBV7-9 - ASAGHLYGYT
- TRBV27 - ASSLSFSLLEQF
- TRBV2 TRBD1 ASSPGQGVETNEKLF
few TRBV19 - ASSIGAYSNQPQH
- TRBV7-9 - ASSAILQTQY
- TRBV7-9 TRBD1 ASSPPGQGIGYEQY
- TRBV19 - ASSIDNRNTEAF
- TRBV2 TRBD1 ASSEKWTGIGDGYT
- TRBV5-4 - ASSSQGYEQY
- TRBV9 - ASSVALQGSEQY
- TRBV5-5 - ASSLDNEGTYEQY
- TRBV7-3 TRBD1 ASSSRGDRGRGLHEQY
- TRBV19 - ASSSGSSGY